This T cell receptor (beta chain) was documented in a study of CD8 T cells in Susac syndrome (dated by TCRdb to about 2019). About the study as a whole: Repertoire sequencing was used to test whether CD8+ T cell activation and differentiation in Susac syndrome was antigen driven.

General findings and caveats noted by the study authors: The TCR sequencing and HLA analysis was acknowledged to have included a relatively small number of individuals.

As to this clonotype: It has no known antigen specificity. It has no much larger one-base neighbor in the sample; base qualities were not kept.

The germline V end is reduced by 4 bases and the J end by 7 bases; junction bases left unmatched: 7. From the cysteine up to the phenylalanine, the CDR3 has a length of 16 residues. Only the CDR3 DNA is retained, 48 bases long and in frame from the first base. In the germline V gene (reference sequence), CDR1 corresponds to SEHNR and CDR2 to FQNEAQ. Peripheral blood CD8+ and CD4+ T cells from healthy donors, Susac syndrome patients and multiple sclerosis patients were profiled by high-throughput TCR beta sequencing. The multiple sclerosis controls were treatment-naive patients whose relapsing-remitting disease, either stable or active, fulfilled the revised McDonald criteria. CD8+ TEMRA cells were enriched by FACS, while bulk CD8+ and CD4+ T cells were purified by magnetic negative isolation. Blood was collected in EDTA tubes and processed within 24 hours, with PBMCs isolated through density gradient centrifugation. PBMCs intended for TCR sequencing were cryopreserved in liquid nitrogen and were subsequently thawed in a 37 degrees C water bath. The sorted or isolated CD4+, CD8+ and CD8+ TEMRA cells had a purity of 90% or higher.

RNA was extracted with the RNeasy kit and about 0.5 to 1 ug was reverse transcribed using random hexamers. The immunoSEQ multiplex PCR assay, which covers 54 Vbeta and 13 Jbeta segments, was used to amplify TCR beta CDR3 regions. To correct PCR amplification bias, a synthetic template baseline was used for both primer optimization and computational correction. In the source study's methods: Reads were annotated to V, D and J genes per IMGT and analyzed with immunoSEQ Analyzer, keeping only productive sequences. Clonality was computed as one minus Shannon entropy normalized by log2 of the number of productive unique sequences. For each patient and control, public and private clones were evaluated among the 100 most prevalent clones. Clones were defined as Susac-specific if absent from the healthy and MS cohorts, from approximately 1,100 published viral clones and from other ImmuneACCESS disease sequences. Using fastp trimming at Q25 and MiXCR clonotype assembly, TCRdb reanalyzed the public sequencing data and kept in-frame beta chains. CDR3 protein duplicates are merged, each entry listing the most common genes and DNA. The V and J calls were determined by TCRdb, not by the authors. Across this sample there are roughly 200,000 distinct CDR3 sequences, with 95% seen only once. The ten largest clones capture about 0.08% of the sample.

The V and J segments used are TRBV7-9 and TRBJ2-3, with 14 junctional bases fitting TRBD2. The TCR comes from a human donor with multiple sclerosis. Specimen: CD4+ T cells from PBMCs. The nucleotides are TGTGCCAGCAGCTCCCGACTAGCGGGGGGGCCAAATACGCAGTATTTT. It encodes CASSSRLAGGPNTQYF. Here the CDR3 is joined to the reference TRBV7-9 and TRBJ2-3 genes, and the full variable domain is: DTGVSQNPRHKITKRGQNVTFRCDPISEHNRLYWYRQTLGQGPEFLTYFQNEAQLEKSRLLSDRFSAERPKGSFSTLEIQRTEQGDSAMYLCASSSRLAGGPNTQYFGPGTRLTVL.